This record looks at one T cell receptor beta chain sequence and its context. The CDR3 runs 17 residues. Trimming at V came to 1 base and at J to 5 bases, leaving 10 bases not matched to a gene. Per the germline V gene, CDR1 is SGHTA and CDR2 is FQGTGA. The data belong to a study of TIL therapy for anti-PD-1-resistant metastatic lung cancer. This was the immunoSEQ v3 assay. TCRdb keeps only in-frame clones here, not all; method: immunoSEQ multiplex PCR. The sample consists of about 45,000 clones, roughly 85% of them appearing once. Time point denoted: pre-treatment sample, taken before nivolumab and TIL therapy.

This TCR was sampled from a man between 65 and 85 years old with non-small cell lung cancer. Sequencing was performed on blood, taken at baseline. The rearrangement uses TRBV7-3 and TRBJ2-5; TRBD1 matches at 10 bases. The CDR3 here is CASSLKGQGSPGETQYF. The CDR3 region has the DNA TGTGCCAGCAGCTTAAAGGGACAGGGGAGCCCTGGGGAGACCCAGTACTTC.